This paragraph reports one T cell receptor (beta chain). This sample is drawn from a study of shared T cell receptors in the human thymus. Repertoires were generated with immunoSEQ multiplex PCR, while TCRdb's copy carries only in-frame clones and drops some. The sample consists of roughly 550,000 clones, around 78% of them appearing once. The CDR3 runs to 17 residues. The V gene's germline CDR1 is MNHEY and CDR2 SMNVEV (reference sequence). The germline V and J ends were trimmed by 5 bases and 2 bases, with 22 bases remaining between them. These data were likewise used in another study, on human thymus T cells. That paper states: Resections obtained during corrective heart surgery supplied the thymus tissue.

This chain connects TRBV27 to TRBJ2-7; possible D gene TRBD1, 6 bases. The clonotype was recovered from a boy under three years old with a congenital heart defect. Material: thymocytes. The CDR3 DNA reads TGTGCCAGCAGTCCACTGACCCCCCAGGGGCTGCCCTACGAGCAGTACTTC. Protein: CASSPLTPQGLPYEQYF.